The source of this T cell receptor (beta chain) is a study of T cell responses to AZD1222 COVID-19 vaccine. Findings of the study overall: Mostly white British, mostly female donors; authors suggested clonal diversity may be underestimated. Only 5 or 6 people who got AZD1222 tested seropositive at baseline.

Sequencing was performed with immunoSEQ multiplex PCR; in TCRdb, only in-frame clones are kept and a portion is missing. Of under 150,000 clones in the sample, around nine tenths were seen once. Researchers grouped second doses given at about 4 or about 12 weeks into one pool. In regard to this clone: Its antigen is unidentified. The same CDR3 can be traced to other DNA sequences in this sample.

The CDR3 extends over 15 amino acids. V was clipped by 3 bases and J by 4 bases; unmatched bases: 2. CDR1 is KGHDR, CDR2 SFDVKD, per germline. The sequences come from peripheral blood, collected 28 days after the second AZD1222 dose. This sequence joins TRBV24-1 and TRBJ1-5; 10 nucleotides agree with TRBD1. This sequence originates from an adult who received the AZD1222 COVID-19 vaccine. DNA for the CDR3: TGTGCCACCAGTGATGGACAGGGGGTAAATCAGCCCCAGCATTTT. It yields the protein CATSDGQGVNQPQHF.